The 27 T cell receptor beta chains listed next were all sequenced from one sample in a study of blood T cell repertoires in COVID-19. Generated by immunoSEQ multiplex PCR, the TCRdb table keeps only in-frame clones and is missing some. The sample has under 400,000 clones; around nine tenths are singletons. The specimen sequenced was PBMCs or T cells enriched from blood (not recorded which). The receptors here all came from a woman under 40 who had been exposed to COVID-19.

With regard to this clone: This CDR3 is also generated by other DNA sequences in the sample. The chain carries TRBV19 and TRBJ1-2; TRBD1 agrees at 7 bases. The V segment lost 3 bases and the J segment 7 bases; nucleotides outside the gene matches: 5. CDR3 length: 13 amino acids. Germline V lookup: CDR1 LNHDA, CDR2 SQIVND (reference sequence). The CDR3 nucleotides are TGTGCCAGTAGTATGCAGGGGGGTTCTGGCTACACCTTC. Amino acid sequence: CASSMQGGSGYTF.

The chain uses TRBV4-2 and TRBJ2-2; 12 nucleotides line up with TRBD2. The length of the CDR3 is 17 residues. Unmatched junction bases numbered 5, after V lost 2 bases and J lost 4 bases. CDR1 LGHNA and CDR2 YNFKEQ come from the germline V gene. CDR3 coding DNA: TGTGCCAGCAGCCAAAAAATGGGACTAGCGGGCACCGGGGAGCTGTTTTTT. Amino acids: CASSQKMGLAGTGELFF.

The chain couples TRBV19 to TRBJ2-2; D perhaps matches TRBD1 (6 bases). The CDR3 contains 15 residues. The germline V gene has CDR1 LNHDA and CDR2 SQIVND (reference sequence). The ends were cut back, 6 bases at V and 3 bases at J, with 14 bases in the middle. In DNA, the CDR3 is TGTGCCAGTAGCCCCTCTGGGGGCCACACCGGGGAGCTGTTTTTT. Its translation is CASSPSGGHTGELFF.

The rearrangement joins TRBV5-6 to TRBJ2-4; weak D call: TRBD2 (5 bases). This CDR3 comprises 14 residues. Germline V gene sequence: CDR1 SGHDT, CDR2 YYEEEE. V lost 4 bases and J 9 bases, leaving 17 bases between the germline ends. CDR3 protein: CASSPPGIVGIQYF. CDR3 DNA: TGTGCCAGCAGCCCCCCCGGGATCGTGGGCATTCAGTACTTC.

The chain joins TRBV28 to TRBJ1-5; perhaps TRBD1 as D (5 bases). CDR3 length: 15 residues. Trimming stripped 3 bases from V and 0 bases from J, with 9 bases between. Looked up from germline, CDR1 is MDHEN and CDR2 is SYDVKM. The CDR3 protein is CASSLVGVSNQPQHF. DNA of the CDR3: TGTGCCAGCAGTTTGGTAGGGGTTAGCAATCAGCCCCAGCATTTT. The variable domain in full, completed from reference TRBV28 and TRBJ1-5, reads DVKVTQSSRYLVKRTGEKVFLECVQDMDHENMFWYRQDPGLGLRLIYFSYDVKMKEKGDIPEGYSVSREKKERFSLILESASTNQTSMYLCASSLVGVSNQPQHFGDGTRLSIL.

This chain joins TRBV19 and TRBJ1-5, with D possibly being TRBD1 (5 bases). V lost 5 bases to trimming and J lost 2 bases, with 7 bases between them. In germline, CDR1 is LNHDA, CDR2 SQIVND (reference sequence). The CDR3 totals 13 residues. Here the CDR3 DNA reads TGTGCCAGTAGTCTGACAGGCAATCAGCCCCAGCATTTT. Protein product: CASSLTGNQPQHF.

This rearrangement joins TRBV7-3 to TRBJ1-2; 9 bases fit TRBD1. This CDR3 comprises 15 residues. Germline values: CDR1 SGHTA, CDR2 FQGTGA. Germline trimming cut 5 bases from V and 4 bases from J; bases unmatched to any gene: 8. CDR3 in DNA: TGTGCCAGCAGCATGACACAGGGGGCAGCCTATGGCTACACCTTC. Protein: CASSMTQGAAYGYTF.

The V gene is TRBV5-1, the J gene TRBJ1-2; D gene uncertain. The V end was cut by 0 bases, the J end by 3 bases, with 12 bases between. Germline CDR1 reads SGHRS; CDR2 reads YFSETQ. The length of the CDR3 is 15 residues. DNA of the CDR3: TGCGCCAGCAGCTTGGATCCGGTTCCGGACTATGGCTACACCTTC. It translates to CASSLDPVPDYGYTF.

V is TRBV28 and J is TRBJ2-7; 7 bases match TRBD1. Germline loops: CDR1 MDHEN, CDR2 SYDVKM. The J segment lost 4 bases and the V segment lost 1 base, leaving 7 bases of the junction unmatched. This CDR3 contains 15 residues. CDR3 in DNA: TGTGCCAGCAGTTTATATGGGACAGCCTTATACGAGCAGTACTTC. Its protein is CASSLYGTALYEQYF.

V is TRBV12-3 or TRBV12-4 and J is TRBJ2-7, with 7 bases matching TRBD1. V lost 11 bases and J lost 11; bases outside the gene matches: 6. CDR3 size: 9 residues. CDR3 DNA sequence: TGTGCCGGACCGGGACAGAAGTACTTC. Protein: CAGPGQKYF.

This sequence joins TRBV14 and TRBJ1-6; D possibly corresponds to TRBD1 (5 bases). Germline V CDR1 and CDR2: SGHDN, FVKESK. The CDR3 is 15 residues long. V lost 1 base and J lost 7, with 11 bases in between. This CDR3 is CASSQAGGKNSPLHF. The DNA for the CDR3 is TGTGCCAGCAGCCAAGCGGGGGGGAAGAATTCACCCCTCCACTTT.

The rearrangement joins TRBV5-1 to TRBJ2-4; a possible D gene is TRBD1 (8 bases). The germline V gene has CDR1 SGHRS and CDR2 YFSETQ. V was pared by 4 bases and J by 0 bases, with 14 bases between. CDR3 size: 16 residues. CDR3 region: CASSPQGGGAKNIQYF. The CDR3, as DNA: TGCGCCAGCAGCCCACAGGGGGGGGGAGCCAAAAACATTCAGTACTTC.

The rearrangement joins TRBV29-1 to TRBJ1-2; D is perhaps TRBD1 (6 bases). V lost 6 bases and J lost 4, with 18 bases in between. The CDR3 is 14 amino acids. Germline CDR1 and CDR2: SQVTM and ANQGSEA. The CDR3 nucleotides read TGCAGCGTGGTCCCGGGACACCCCAGCTATGGCTACACCTTC. It yields the protein CSVVPGHPSYGYTF.

The rearrangement links TRBV24-1 to TRBJ2-2; no definite D call. Germline CDR1 is KGHDR and CDR2 is SFDVKD. Between the trimmed V and J ends, which lost 2 bases and 1 base, there was a span of 13 bases. The CDR3 totals 17 residues. CDR3 in DNA: TGTGCCACCAGTGATTATCCCCTAACCAAGAACACCGGGGAGCTGTTTTTT. This gives the protein CATSDYPLTKNTGELFF.

The V call is TRBV7-9, the J call TRBJ1-1; 7 bases line up with TRBD1. The CDR3 covers 13 residues. J lost 4 bases, V lost 5 bases, and 4 bases had no gene match. Germline loops: CDR1 SEHNR, CDR2 FQNEAQ (reference sequence). The CDR3 bases are TGTGCCAGCAGCCCGACAGGGTCCACTGAAGCTTTCTTT. Translating gives CASSPTGSTEAFF.

This chain uses TRBV30 with TRBJ2-7, with D possibly matching TRBD1 (5 bases). CDR1 and CDR2 (germline): GTSNPN, SVGIG (reference sequence). CDR3 length: 14 residues. The DNA of the CDR3 is TGTGCTTCCCACGAGCAGGGAAATTTCTACGAGCAGTACTTC. This encodes CASHEQGNFYEQYF.

The J gene is TRBJ2-1, the V gene TRBV9; 7 bases map to TRBD2. The trim removed 3 bases at V and 10 bases at J, leaving 16 bases unmatched. The CDR3 spans 16 residues. Germline CDR1 reads SGDLS; CDR2 reads YYNGEE. CDR3 loop: CASSATTGGGVREQFF. DNA for the CDR3: TGTGCCAGCAGCGCAACAACCGGGGGAGGGGTTCGAGAGCAGTTCTTC.

The chain combines TRBV10-2 with TRBJ2-2, with D tentatively TRBD2 (6 bases). This CDR3 contains 15 residues. V was shortened by 1 base and J by 5 bases, with 11 bases between the two germline ends. CDR1 and CDR2 from the germline V gene are WSHSY and SAAADI. The CDR3 here is CASSELGGRTGELFF. CDR3 nucleotide sequence: TGCGCCAGCAGTGAGTTGGGGGGTCGGACCGGGGAGCTGTTTTTT.

The rearrangement uses TRBV2 and TRBJ2-1; D might be TRBD2 (6 bases). The CDR3 length is 14 residues. Trimming shortened V by 7 bases and J by 1 base, and 11 bases separated the two germline ends. Germline V CDR1 and CDR2: SNHLY, FYNNEI. The CDR3 reads CASKRAQSYNEQFF. The CDR3 coding sequence is TGTGCCAGCAAGCGGGCCCAATCCTACAATGAGCAGTTCTTC.

The rearrangement uses TRBV7-9 and TRBJ2-7, with TRBD1 matching over 9 bases. CDR1 is SEHNR and CDR2 is FQNEAQ in the germline V gene (reference sequence). There are 15 residues in the CDR3. Losses at the gene ends were 7 bases for V and 2 bases for J; bases not matched to a gene: 9. CDR3 sequence reads: CASNKRQGETYEQYF. The CDR3 nucleotides are TGTGCCAGCAACAAAAGACAGGGGGAGACCTACGAGCAGTACTTC.

The rearrangement joins TRBV12-3 or TRBV12-4 to TRBJ2-3, with D tentatively TRBD2 (6 bases). This CDR3 comprises 12 residues. Between the trimmed V and J ends, which lost 7 bases and 6 bases, there was a span of 11 bases. In DNA, the CDR3 is TGTGCCAGCACGCCTCGGGGGGATACGCAGTATTTT. This codes for CASTPRGDTQYF.

The chain couples TRBV5-1 to TRBJ2-7; TRBD1 might be the D (5 bases). The CDR3 covers 11 residues. V was cut by 5 bases and J by 6 bases, with 9 bases left in between. The germline V gene has CDR1 SGHRS and CDR2 YFSETQ. The CDR3 sequence is CASRGDSEQYF. CDR3 nucleotides: TGCGCCAGCAGGGGTGACAGCGAGCAGTACTTC. The whole variable domain, filled in from reference TRBV5-1 and TRBJ2-7, reads KAGVTQTPRYLIKTRGQQVTLSCSPISGHRSVSWYQQTPGQGLQFLFEYFSETQRNKGNFPGRFSGRQFSNSRSEMNVSTLELGDSALYLCASRGDSEQYFGPGTRLTVT.

The gene calls are TRBV10-2 and TRBJ2-7, with D unresolved. The V end was cut by 6 bases, the J end by 3 bases, with 9 bases between. Germline V gene lookup returns CDR1 WSHSY and CDR2 SAAADI. This CDR3 is built from 12 residues. Written as DNA, the CDR3 is TGCGCCAGCAGCTTCCCAGGCTACGAGCAGTACTTC. It translates to CASSFPGYEQYF.

The chain joins TRBV21-1 to TRBJ2-5; the D call in the table, TRBD2, was not verified against the DNA. TRBV21-1 is labeled a pseudogene. The CDR3 spans 15 residues. The CDR3 loop is CASSPRGTGGETQYF. DNA of the CDR3: TGTGCCAGCAGCCCCAGAGGTACGGGAGGCGAGACCCAGTACTTC.

This sequence joins TRBV25-1 and TRBJ2-1; D perhaps matches TRBD1 (6 bases). V was cut by 10 bases and J by 9 bases, with 16 bases left in between. Looked up from germline, CDR1 is MGHDK and CDR2 is SYGVNS. The CDR3 is 12 residues long. In DNA, the CDR3 is TGTGCCACGCACGCCCCCAGGGGTGAGCAGTTCTTC. Translating it yields CATHAPRGEQFF.

The rearrangement uses TRBV7-9 and TRBJ2-3; D is uncertain. Germline V CDR1 and CDR2: SEHNR, FQNEAQ (reference sequence). The germline V and J ends were trimmed by 3 bases and 1 base, with 8 bases remaining between them. The CDR3 runs 14 residues. The CDR3 loop is CASSFERGTDTQYF. CDR3 coding DNA: TGTGCCAGCAGCTTTGAGCGAGGCACAGATACGCAGTATTTT.

The chain combines TRBV29-1 with TRBJ1-2; 7 bases map to TRBD1. Germline trimming cut 5 bases from V and 0 bases from J; bases unmatched to any gene: 9. This CDR3 comprises 15 residues. Germline values: CDR1 SQVTM, CDR2 ANQGSEA. The CDR3 DNA reads as TGCAGCGTTCGTGGGCAGGGGGGTTCTAACTATGGCTACACCTTC. It yields the protein CSVRGQGGSNYGYTF.